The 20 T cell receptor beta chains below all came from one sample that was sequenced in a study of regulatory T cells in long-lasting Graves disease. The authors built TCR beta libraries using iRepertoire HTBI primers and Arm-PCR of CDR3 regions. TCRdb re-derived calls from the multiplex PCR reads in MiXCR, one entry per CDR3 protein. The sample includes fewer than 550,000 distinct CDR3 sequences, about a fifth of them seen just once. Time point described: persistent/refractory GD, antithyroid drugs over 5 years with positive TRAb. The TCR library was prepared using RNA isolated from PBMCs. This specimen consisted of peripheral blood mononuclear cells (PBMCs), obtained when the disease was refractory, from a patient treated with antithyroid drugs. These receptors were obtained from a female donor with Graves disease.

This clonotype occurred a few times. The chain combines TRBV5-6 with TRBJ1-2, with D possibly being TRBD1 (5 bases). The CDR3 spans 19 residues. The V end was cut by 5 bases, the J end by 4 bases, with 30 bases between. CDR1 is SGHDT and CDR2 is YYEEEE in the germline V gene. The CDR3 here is CASSTPTRGKRYMGYGYTF. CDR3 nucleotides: TGTGCCAGCAGTACCCCAACCCGGGGGAAAAGGTACATGGGCTATGGCTACACCTTC.

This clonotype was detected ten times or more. The CDR3 nucleotides read TGTGCCAGCAGCTCGACTAGAGTTTCCCCCCTAGGGCAGTACTTC. Residues: CASSSTRVSPLGQYF. The rearrangement links TRBV7-8 to TRBJ2-7, with a possible D match to TRBD2 (6 bases). V lost 4 bases, J lost 9 bases, and 22 bases lay in between. CDR3 length: 15 amino acids. Germline-derived CDR1 and CDR2 are SGHVS and FQNEAQ.

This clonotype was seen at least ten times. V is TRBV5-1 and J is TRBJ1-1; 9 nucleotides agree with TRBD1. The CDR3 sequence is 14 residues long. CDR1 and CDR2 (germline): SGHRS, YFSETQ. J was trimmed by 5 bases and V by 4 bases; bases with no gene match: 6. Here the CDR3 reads CASSGQGQATEAFF. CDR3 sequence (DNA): TGCGCCAGCAGCGGACAGGGGCAGGCAACTGAAGCTTTCTTT.

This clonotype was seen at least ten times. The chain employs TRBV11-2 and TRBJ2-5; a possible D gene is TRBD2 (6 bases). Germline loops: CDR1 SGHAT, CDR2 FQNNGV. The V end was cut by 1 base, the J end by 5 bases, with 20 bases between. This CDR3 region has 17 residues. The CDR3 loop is CASSLAWGTATRETQYF. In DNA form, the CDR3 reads TGTGCCAGCAGCTTAGCTTGGGGGACTGCCACACGGGAGACCCAGTACTTC.

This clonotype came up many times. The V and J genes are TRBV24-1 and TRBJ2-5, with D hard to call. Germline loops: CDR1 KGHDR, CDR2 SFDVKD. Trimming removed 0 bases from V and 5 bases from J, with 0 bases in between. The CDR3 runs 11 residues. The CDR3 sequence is CATSDLETQYF. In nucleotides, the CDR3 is TGTGCCACCAGTGATTTGGAGACCCAGTACTTC.

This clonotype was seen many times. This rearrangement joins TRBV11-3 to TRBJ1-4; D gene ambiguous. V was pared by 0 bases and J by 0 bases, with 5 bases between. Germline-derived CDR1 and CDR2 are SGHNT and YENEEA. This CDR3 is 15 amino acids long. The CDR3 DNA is TGTGCCAGCAGCTTAGACACAACAACTAATGAAAAACTGTTTTTT. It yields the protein CASSLDTTTNEKLFF.

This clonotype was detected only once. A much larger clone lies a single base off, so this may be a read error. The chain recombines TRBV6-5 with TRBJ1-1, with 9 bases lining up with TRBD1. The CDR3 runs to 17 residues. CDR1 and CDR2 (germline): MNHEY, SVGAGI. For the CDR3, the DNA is TGTGCCAGCAGTTCACCTCCACAGGGGGCGAGAAACACTGAAGCTTCCTTT. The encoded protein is CASSSPPQGARNTEASF.

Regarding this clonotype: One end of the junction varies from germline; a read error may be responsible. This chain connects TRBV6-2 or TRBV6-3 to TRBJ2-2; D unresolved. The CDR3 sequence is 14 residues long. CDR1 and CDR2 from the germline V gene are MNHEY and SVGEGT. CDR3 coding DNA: TGTGCCGGCGCAAGGCAGGTGAACGCCGGGGAGCTGTTTTTT. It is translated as CAGARQVNAGELFF.

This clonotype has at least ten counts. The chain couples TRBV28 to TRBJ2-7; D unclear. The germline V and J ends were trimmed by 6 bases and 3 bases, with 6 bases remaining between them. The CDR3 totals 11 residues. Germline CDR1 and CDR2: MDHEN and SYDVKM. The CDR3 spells CASSPYYEQYF. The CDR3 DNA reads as TGTGCCAGCAGCCCCTACTACGAGCAGTACTTC.

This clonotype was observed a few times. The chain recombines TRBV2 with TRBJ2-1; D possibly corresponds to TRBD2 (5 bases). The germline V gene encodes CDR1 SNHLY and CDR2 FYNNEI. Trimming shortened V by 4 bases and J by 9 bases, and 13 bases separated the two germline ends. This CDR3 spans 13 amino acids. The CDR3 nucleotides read TGTGCCAGCAGTGGGCAGCCGAGGGTTGAGCAGTTCTTC. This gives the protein CASSGQPRVEQFF.

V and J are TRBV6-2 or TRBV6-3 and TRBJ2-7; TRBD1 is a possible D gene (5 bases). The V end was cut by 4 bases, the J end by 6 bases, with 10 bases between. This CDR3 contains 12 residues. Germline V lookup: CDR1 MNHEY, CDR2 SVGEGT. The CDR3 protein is CASSLTVSEQYF. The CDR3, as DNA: TGTGCCAGCAGTTTGACAGTGTCCGAGCAGTACTTC.

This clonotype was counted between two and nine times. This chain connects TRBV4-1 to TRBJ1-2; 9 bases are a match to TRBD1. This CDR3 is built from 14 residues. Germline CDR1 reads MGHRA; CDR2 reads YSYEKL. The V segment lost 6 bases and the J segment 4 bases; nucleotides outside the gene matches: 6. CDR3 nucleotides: TGCGCCAGCAGATTCGGGACAGGGCCCTATGGCTACACCTTC. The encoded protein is CASRFGTGPYGYTF.

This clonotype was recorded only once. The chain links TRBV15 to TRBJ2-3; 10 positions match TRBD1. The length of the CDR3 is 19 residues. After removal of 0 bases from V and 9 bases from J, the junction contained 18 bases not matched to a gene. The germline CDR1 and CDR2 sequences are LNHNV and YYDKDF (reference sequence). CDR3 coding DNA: TGTGCCACCAGCAGAGATGGGACAGGGGACCTTCTGTCAATGAGGACGCAGTATTTT. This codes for CATSRDGTGDLLSMRTQYF. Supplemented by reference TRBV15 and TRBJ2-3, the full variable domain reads DAMVIQNPRYQVTQFGKPVTLSCSQTLNHNVMYWYQQKSSQAPKLLFHYYDKDFNNEADTPDNFQSRRPNTSFCFLDIRSPGLGDTAMYLCATSRDGTGDLLSMRTQYFGPGTRLTVL.

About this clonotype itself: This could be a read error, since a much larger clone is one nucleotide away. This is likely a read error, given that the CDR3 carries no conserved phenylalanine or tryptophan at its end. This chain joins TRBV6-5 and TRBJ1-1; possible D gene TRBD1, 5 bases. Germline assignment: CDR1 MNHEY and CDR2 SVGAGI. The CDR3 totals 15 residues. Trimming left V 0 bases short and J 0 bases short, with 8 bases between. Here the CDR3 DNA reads TGTGCCAGCAGTTACTCGGACACTATGAACACTGAAGCTTTCCTT. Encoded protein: CASSYSDTMNTEAFL.

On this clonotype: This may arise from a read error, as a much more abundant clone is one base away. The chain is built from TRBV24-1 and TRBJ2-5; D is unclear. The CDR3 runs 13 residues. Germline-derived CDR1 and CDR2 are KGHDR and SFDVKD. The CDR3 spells CGTSTQFAETQYF. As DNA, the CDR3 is TGTGGCACCTCCACGCAGTTTGCCGAGACCCAGTACTTC.

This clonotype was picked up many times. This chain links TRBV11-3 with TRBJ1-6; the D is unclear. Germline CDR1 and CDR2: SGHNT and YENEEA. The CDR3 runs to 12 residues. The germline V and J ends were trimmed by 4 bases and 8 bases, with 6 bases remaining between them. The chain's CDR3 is CASSSDYSPLHF. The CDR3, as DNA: TGTGCCAGCAGCTCCGACTATTCACCCCTCCACTTT.

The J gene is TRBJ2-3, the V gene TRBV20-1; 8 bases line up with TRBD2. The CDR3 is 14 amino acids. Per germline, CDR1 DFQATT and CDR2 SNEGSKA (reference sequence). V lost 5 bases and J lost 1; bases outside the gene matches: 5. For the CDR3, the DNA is TGCAGTGCTCCCAGCGGGAGTGGCACAGATACGCAGTATTTT. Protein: CSAPSGSGTDTQYF.

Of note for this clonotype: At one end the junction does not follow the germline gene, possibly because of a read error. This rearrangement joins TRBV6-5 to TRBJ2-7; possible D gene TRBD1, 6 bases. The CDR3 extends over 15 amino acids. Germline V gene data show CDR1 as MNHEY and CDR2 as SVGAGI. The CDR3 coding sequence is TGTGCCAGCAGTTACTCTTTGACAGGTCCCTACGAGCAGCACTTC. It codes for CASSYSLTGPYEQHF.

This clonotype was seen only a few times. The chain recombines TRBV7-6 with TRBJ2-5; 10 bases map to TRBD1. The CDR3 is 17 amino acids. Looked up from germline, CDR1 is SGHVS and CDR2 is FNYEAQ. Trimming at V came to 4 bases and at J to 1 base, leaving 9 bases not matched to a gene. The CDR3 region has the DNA TGTGCCAGCAGCTCCCATGGGGGACAGGGGAGCCAAGAGACCCAGTACTTC. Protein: CASSSHGGQGSQETQYF.

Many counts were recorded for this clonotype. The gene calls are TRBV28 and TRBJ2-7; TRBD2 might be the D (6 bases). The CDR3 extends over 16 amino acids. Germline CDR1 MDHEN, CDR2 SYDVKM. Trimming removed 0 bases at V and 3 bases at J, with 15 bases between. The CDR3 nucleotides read TGTGCCAGCAGTTTATGGCGACTCGGGGGAAACTACGAGCAGTACTTC. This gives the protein CASSLWRLGGNYEQYF.